What follows is one T cell receptor (beta chain) and its context. One end of the junction is discordant with germline, which a read error may explain. The patients had localized lung adenocarcinoma, a non-small cell subtype. This entry belongs to a study of CD4 and CD8 cells across lung adenocarcinoma regions. Germline CDR1 reads MNHNS; CDR2 reads SASEGT. This CDR3 contains 16 residues. TCRdb called the PCR reads again in MiXCR, with one record for every CDR3 protein. In the table there are about 12,000 distinct CDR3 sequences, around 50% of which are singletons. The sample taken for sequencing was CD8+ T cells from the margin of a lung tumor. The chain links TRBV6-1 to TRBJ2-5, with 8 bases fitting TRBD2. The clonotype was recovered from a male donor with lung adenocarcinoma. The CD4 and CD8 labels of this study may be unreliable. CDR3 in DNA: TGTGCCAGCCGGGGGGGCGGGGCAGGGAGCACAGAGACGCAGTACTTC. Its translation: CASRGGGAGSTETQYF.